These 21 T cell receptor beta chains share one sample of origin, sequenced in a study of blood T cell repertoires in COVID-19. Profiled with immunoSEQ multiplex PCR; TCRdb holds only in-frame clones, not every one. Of around 99,000 clones listed, around nine tenths are singletons. Material: peripheral blood. The source is a man aged 50-59 years with acute or convalescent COVID-19.

The V call is TRBV29-1, the J call TRBJ1-1; TRBD1 agrees at 7 bases. The junction had 5 bases not matched to a gene; V was cut back by 4 bases and J by 3 bases. The CDR3 covers 13 residues. Germline CDR1 is SQVTM and CDR2 is ANQGSEA. CDR3 amino acids: CSVVGGVHTEAFF. As DNA, the CDR3 is TGCAGCGTTGTAGGGGGCGTCCACACTGAAGCTTTCTTT. The full variable domain, with the rest looked up from reference TRBV29-1 and TRBJ1-1, is SAVISQKPSRDICQRGTSLTIQCQVDSQVTMMFWYRQQPGQSLTLIATANQGSEATYESGFVIDKFPISRPNLTFSTLTVSNMSPEDSSIYLCSVVGGVHTEAFFGQGTRLTVV.

The V and J genes are TRBV10-1 and TRBJ2-7, with TRBD1 identical over 7 bases. With V trimmed by 6 bases and J by 4 bases, 15 bases remained unmatched. The CDR3 length is 16 residues. Looked up from germline, CDR1 is WNHNN and CDR2 is SYGVQD (reference sequence). The CDR3 region has the DNA TGCGCCAGCAGCCAGGGGACAGCCGAACCGGGATACGAGCAGTACTTC. This translates into CASSQGTAEPGYEQYF.

The V call is TRBV5-6, the J call TRBJ1-6; D remains ambiguous. With 1 base removed from V and 3 bases from J, the gap between germline ends came to 8 bases. CDR1 and CDR2 from the germline V gene are SGHDT and YYEEEE. The CDR3 loop spans 15 amino acids. The CDR3 is CASSLHRVYNSPLHF. In DNA form, the CDR3 reads TGTGCCAGCAGCTTGCACCGCGTCTATAATTCACCCCTCCACTTT. Drawing the rest from reference TRBV5-6 and TRBJ1-6, the complete variable domain is DAGVTQSPTHLIKTRGQQVTLRCSPKSGHDTVSWYQQALGQGPQFIFQYYEEEERQRGNFPDRFSGHQFPNYSSELNVNALLLGDSALYLCASSLHRVYNSPLHFGNGTRLTVT.

The chain is built from TRBV7-2 and TRBJ1-5, with TRBD1 matching 7 bases. The junction had 2 bases not matched to a gene; V was cut back by 5 bases and J by 4 bases. Germline CDR1 reads SGHTA; CDR2 reads FQGNSA. The CDR3 has 13 amino acids. The CDR3: CASSADRNQPQHF. The CDR3 DNA is TGTGCCAGCAGCGCGGACAGGAATCAGCCCCAGCATTTT.

The V call is TRBV27, the J call TRBJ2-1, with 7 bases identical to TRBD2. V gave up 0 bases and J gave up 4 bases; unmatched junction bases: 9. The CDR3 is 17 amino acids. Looked up from germline, CDR1 is MNHEY and CDR2 is SMNVEV (reference sequence). The CDR3 is CASSLSGNGRSYNEQFF. CDR3 nucleotides: TGTGCCAGCAGTTTATCGGGGAACGGGAGGTCGTACAATGAGCAGTTCTTC.

This chain uses TRBV2 with TRBJ1-6, with 8 nucleotides matching TRBD1. The CDR3 spans 14 residues. Germline lookup yields CDR1 SNHLY and CDR2 FYNNEI. V lost 5 bases, J lost 9 bases, and 6 bases stayed unmatched. Here the CDR3 DNA reads TGTGCCAGCAGTCCCGACAGGGGAAGTTCACCCCTCCACTTT. This codes for CASSPDRGSSPLHF.

The rearrangement uses TRBV15 and TRBJ2-5; 7 positions agree with TRBD1. V was pared by 8 bases and J by 2 bases, with 5 bases of the junction left unmatched. This CDR3 contains 13 residues. Germline CDR1 and CDR2: LNHNV and YYDKDF (reference sequence). CDR3 region: CATQRTGQETQYF. The CDR3 DNA is TGTGCCACCCAGAGGACAGGTCAAGAGACCCAGTACTTC.

This chain uses TRBV5-1 with TRBJ1-3; D not resolved. Between the trimmed V and J ends, which lost 0 bases and 0 bases, there was a span of 7 bases. This CDR3 has 15 residues. Germline values: CDR1 SGHRS, CDR2 YFSETQ. The CDR3 nucleotides are TGCGCCAGCAGCTTGGAACCGAGCTCTGGAAACACCATATATTTT. It specifies CASSLEPSSGNTIYF.

In DNA form, the CDR3 reads TGTGCCAGCAGCCTACGACAGGGGGCGCCGGGTCAGCCCCAGCATTTT. Translated: CASSLRQGAPGQPQHF. The genes are TRBV7-2 and TRBJ1-5; 10 bases are a match to TRBD1. CDR3 size: 16 residues. V was pared by 5 bases and J by 6 bases, with 10 bases of the junction left unmatched. The V gene's germline CDR1 is SGHTA and CDR2 FQGNSA.

In DNA, the CDR3 is TGTGCCAGCAGTTATGGGCAGGCCTATGGCTACACCTTC. Protein product: CASSYGQAYGYTF. J is TRBJ1-2 and V is TRBV6-2 or TRBV6-3; D uncertain. Germline V CDR1 and CDR2: MNHEY, SVGEGT. There are 13 residues in the CDR3. Trimming took 3 bases from V and 4 from J, leaving 9 bases between them.

The rearrangement uses TRBV7-6 and TRBJ2-3; D not resolved. The CDR3 runs to 13 residues. Trimming removed 6 bases from V and 4 bases from J, with 11 bases in between. CDR1 and CDR2 (germline): SGHVS, FNYEAQ. CDR3 bases: TGTGCCAGCAGGCACACTACCCCAGATACGCAGTATTTT. This translates into CASRHTTPDTQYF.

The V and J genes are TRBV3-1 (or the pseudogene TRBV3-2) and TRBJ2-6, with 8 bases matching TRBD2. The CDR3 has 19 amino acids. V dropped 0 bases and J dropped 0; count of bases not matched to a gene: 7. CDR1 is LGHDT and CDR2 is YNNKEL in the germline V gene (reference sequence). The CDR3 reads CASSQDLGGRNSGANVLTF. CDR3 bases: TGTGCCAGCAGCCAAGATCTTGGCGGGAGGAACTCTGGGGCCAACGTCCTGACTTTC.

This chain uses TRBV3-1 (or the pseudogene TRBV3-2) with TRBJ1-2, with TRBD1 identical over 7 bases. V trimming: 4 bases; J trimming: 1 base; junction bases outside the gene matches: 9. CDR1 is LGHDT and CDR2 is YNNKEL in the germline V gene (reference sequence). This CDR3 region has 16 residues. Here the CDR3 reads CASSRGEGALNYGYTF. The CDR3 DNA reads as TGTGCCAGCAGCCGCGGTGAGGGGGCACTTAACTATGGCTACACCTTC.

J is TRBJ2-3 and V is TRBV25-1, with D unresolved. The CDR3 consists of 14 residues. The V end lost 3 bases, the J end lost 2 bases, and 9 bases lay between the germline ends. In germline, CDR1 is MGHDK, CDR2 SYGVNS. The CDR3 sequence is CASSEERYTDTQYF. The CDR3 nucleotides are TGTGCCAGCAGTGAGGAGAGATACACAGATACGCAGTATTTT.

J is TRBJ2-2 and V is TRBV6-5; D is possibly TRBD2 (5 bases). The V end lost 8 bases, the J end lost 4 bases, and 14 bases lay between the germline ends. Germline V gene data show CDR1 as MNHEY and CDR2 as SVGAGI. CDR3 length: 14 residues. The CDR3 sequence is CASRSGYTTGELFF. CDR3 in DNA: TGTGCCAGCCGCAGCGGATACACCACCGGGGAGCTGTTTTTT.

The table lists this clone with a count of one. The rearrangement joins TRBV24-1 to TRBJ2-1; maybe TRBD2 (5 bases). Looked up from germline, CDR1 is KGHDR and CDR2 is SFDVKD. The CDR3 sequence is 17 residues long. The V gene lost 8 bases and the J gene lost 7 bases, with 26 bases spanning the gap. CDR3 nucleotide sequence: TGTGCCACCATGAGTCGGGGAACGACTGGAGTTTTGAATGAGCAGTTCTTC. Its protein product is CATMSRGTTGVLNEQFF.

The chain is built from TRBV11-3 and TRBJ2-7; D might be TRBD2 (5 bases). V lost 3 bases and J lost 1, with 13 bases in between. This CDR3 is built from 15 residues. CDR1 SGHNT and CDR2 YENEEA come from the germline V gene. CDR3: CASSLVRERSYEQYF. The CDR3 coding sequence is TGTGCCAGCAGCTTGGTAAGAGAGCGGTCCTACGAGCAGTACTTC. Looking up the rest from reference TRBV11-3 and TRBJ2-7 gives the full variable domain: EAGVVQSPRYKIIEKKQPVAFWCNPISGHNTLYWYLQNLGQGPELLIRYENEEAVDDSQLPKDRFSAERLKGVDSTLKIQPAELGDSAVYLCASSLVRERSYEQYFGPGTRLTVT.

The V gene is TRBV4-2, the J gene TRBJ1-2; a weak D match, TRBD1 (5 bases). V shed 0 bases and J shed 2 bases, with 7 bases lying between them. Germline V CDR1 and CDR2: LGHNA, YNFKEQ. The CDR3 contains 14 residues. CDR3 in amino acids: CASSQDKGNYGYTF. CDR3 sequence (DNA): TGTGCCAGCAGCCAAGATAAGGGGAACTATGGCTACACCTTC.

This clone was seen more than once but under ten times. The chain links TRBV15 to TRBJ2-1; D perhaps matches TRBD1 (6 bases). This CDR3 is built from 15 residues. From germline, CDR1 is LNHNV and CDR2 YYDKDF (reference sequence). The V end lost 3 bases, the J end lost 8 bases, and 17 bases lay between the germline ends. This CDR3 is CATSSTQGFSDEQFF. In nucleotides, the CDR3 is TGTGCCACCAGCAGTACCCAGGGGTTTAGTGATGAGCAGTTCTTC.

V gene TRBV27 combines with J gene TRBJ2-7; the match to TRBD2 covers 8 bases. Trimming removed 6 bases from V and 6 bases from J; junction bases left unmatched: 13. The CDR3 runs 15 residues. Germline values: CDR1 MNHEY, CDR2 SMNVEV (reference sequence). The chain's CDR3 is CASSQQQAGVPEQYF. CDR3 nucleotides: TGTGCCAGCAGCCAACAGCAAGCGGGAGTTCCCGAGCAGTACTTC.

The chain carries TRBV11-3 and TRBJ1-4, with D possibly being TRBD1 (5 bases). The V end lost 0 bases, the J end lost 6 bases, and 8 bases lay between the germline ends. This CDR3 contains 14 residues. Germline CDR1 SGHNT, CDR2 YENEEA. This chain's CDR3 is CASSLDPRDEKLFF. The CDR3 DNA reads as TGTGCCAGCAGCTTAGATCCCAGGGATGAAAAACTGTTTTTT.